This T cell receptor (beta chain) was identified during a study of long-term antiretroviral therapy in people with HIV. Assay version v3.0 of immunoSEQ was used, and it was run at survey level. Here immunoSEQ multiplex PCR was the method, and the copy in TCRdb shows in-frame clones only, minus some. The sample holds tens of thousands of clones; 90% to 95% are singletons and the top ten take roughly 2.5%. DNA was extracted from approximately 0.95-9.8 million thawed cryopreserved PBMC. The germline CDR1 and CDR2 sequences are SGHAT and FQNNGV. Trimming at V came to 2 bases and at J to 7 bases, leaving 3 bases not matched to a gene. The CDR3 is 13 amino acids. This clone was detected once. Its matching antigen is unknown. Study findings and constraints: Narrower CDR3 length ranges marked HIV repertoires relative to controls.

The rearrangement joins TRBV11-2 to TRBJ1-1; 8 bases agree with TRBD1. The material sequenced was unsorted PBMCs, taken 3.7 years after starting antiretroviral therapy. The source is a woman aged 45 to 65 with HIV. This CDR3 is CASSLRTGGEAFF. CDR3 coding DNA: TGTGCCAGCAGCTTAAGAACAGGGGGTGAAGCTTTCTTT.